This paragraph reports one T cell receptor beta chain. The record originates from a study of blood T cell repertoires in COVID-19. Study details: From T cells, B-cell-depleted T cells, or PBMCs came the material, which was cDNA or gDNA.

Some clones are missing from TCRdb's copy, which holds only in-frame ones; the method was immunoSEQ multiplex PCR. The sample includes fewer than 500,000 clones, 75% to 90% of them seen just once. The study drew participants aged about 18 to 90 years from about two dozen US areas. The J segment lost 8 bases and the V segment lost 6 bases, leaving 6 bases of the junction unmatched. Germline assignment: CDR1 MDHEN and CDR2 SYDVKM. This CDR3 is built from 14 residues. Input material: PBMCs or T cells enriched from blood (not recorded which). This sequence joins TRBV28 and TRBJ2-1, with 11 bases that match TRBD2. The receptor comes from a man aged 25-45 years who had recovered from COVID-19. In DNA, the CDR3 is TGTGCCAGCAGGTGGGGACTAGCGGTGGATGAGCAGTTCTTC. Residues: CASRWGLAVDEQFF.